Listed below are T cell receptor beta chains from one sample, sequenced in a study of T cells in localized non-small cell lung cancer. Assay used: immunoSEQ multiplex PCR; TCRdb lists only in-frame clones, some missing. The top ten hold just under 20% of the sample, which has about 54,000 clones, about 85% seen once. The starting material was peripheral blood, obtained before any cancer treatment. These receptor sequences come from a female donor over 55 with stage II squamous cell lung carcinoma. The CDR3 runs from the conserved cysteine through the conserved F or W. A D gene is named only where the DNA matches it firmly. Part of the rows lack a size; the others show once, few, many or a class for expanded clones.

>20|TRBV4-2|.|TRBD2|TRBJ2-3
CASSHGTSGGRTGLGDTQYF
TGTGCCAGCAGCCACGGGACTAGCGGGGGTCGCACGGGACTAGGGGATACGCAGTATTTT
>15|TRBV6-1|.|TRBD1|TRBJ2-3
CASEMGTGGFDTQYF
TGTGCCAGCGAAATGGGGACAGGGGGCTTCGATACGCAGTATTTT
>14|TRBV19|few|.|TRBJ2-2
CASKGDTRPGELFF
TGTGCCAGTAAAGGGGATACTAGGCCCGGGGAGCTGTTTTTT
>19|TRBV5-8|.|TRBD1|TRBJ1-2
CASSLAGWTGSLTNYGYTF
TGTGCCAGCAGCTTGGCTGGTTGGACAGGGTCACTTACTAACTATGGCTACACCTTC
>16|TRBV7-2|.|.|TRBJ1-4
CASSLAFSGWDEKLFF
TGTGCCAGCAGCTTAGCGTTTTCGGGGTGGGATGAAAAACTGTTTTTT
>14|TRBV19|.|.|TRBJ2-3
CASSKGQYTDTQYF
TGTGCCAGTAGTAAAGGACAGTACACAGATACGCAGTATTTT
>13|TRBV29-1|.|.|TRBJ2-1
CSFFRGSYNEQFF
TGCAGCTTTTTCAGAGGCAGTTACAATGAGCAGTTCTTC
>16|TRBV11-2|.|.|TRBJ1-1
CASSQDRNRMNTEAFF
TGTGCCAGCAGCCAGGACCGTAATCGCATGAACACTGAAGCTTTCTTT
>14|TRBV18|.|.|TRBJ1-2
CASTVAGLNYGYTF
TGTGCCAGCACCGTCGCGGGACTTAACTATGGCTACACCTTC
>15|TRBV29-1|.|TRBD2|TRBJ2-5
CSVFGGGGPQETQYF
TGCAGCGTTTTTGGGGGCGGGGGGCCCCAAGAGACCCAGTACTTC
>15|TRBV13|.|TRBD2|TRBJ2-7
CASSLEREKKYEQYF
TGTGCCAGCAGCTTAGAGCGGGAGAAGAAATACGAGCAGTACTTC
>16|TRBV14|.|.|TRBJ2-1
CASSQVWQGSYNEQFF
TGTGCCAGCAGCCAAGTTTGGCAGGGGAGCTACAATGAGCAGTTCTTC
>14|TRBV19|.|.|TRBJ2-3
CASSQSTTPSTQYF
TGTGCCAGTAGTCAGTCCACCACCCCGTCGACGCAGTATTTT
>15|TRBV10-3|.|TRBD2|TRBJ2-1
CAISAGGASYNEQFF
TGTGCCATCAGTGCCGGGGGGGCCTCCTACAATGAGCAGTTCTTC
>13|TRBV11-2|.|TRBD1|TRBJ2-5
CASSADRGETQYF
TGTGCCAGCAGCGCCGACAGGGGAGAGACCCAGTACTTC
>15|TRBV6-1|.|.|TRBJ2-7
CASSEWGGGVYEQYF
TGTGCCAGCAGTGAATGGGGCGGGGGCGTCTACGAGCAGTACTTC
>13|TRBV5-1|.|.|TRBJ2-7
CASSLQESYEQYF
TGCGCCAGCAGCTTGCAGGAGTCCTACGAGCAGTACTTC
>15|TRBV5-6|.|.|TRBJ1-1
CASSLGAGLRSEAFF
TGTGCCAGCAGCTTGGGGGCAGGGCTGCGGAGTGAAGCTTTCTTT
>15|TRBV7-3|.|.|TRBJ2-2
CASSPQRVRAGELFF
TGTGCCAGCAGCCCGCAAAGGGTTAGGGCCGGGGAGCTGTTTTTT
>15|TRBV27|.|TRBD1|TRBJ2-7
CASRLGTGNLLEQYF
TGTGCCAGCAGGTTGGGGACAGGGAATTTGCTGGAGCAGTACTTC
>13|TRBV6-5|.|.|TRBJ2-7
CASSYKVPYEQYF
TGTGCCAGCAGTTACAAGGTCCCCTACGAGCAGTACTTC
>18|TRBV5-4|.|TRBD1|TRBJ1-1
CASSTRMGQGAGNTEAFF
TGTGCCAGCAGCACCCGGATGGGACAGGGGGCGGGGAACACTGAAGCTTTCTTT
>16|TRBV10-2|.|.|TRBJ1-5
CASSESGGGRNQPQHF
TGCGCCAGCAGTGAGTCGGGGGGGGGACGCAATCAGCCCCAGCATTTT
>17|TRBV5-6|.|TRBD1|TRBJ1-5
CASSSRGDRGSNQPQHF
TGTGCCAGCAGCTCGAGGGGGGACAGGGGAAGCAATCAGCCCCAGCATTTT
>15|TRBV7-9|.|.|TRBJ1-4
CASTPWEVSGEKLFF
TGTGCCAGCACCCCTTGGGAGGTCAGTGGGGAAAAACTGTTTTTT
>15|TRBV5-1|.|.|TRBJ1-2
CASSLAPGINYGYTF
TGCGCCAGCAGCTTGGCCCCAGGGATTAACTATGGCTACACCTTC
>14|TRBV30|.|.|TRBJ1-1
CAWSVGLSYTEAFF
TGTGCCTGGAGTGTAGGATTAAGTTACACTGAAGCTTTCTTT
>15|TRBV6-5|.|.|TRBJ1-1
CASSYSGPMNTEAFF
TGTGCCAGCAGTTACTCGGGCCCCATGAACACTGAAGCTTTCTTT
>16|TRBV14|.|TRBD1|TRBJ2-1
CASSQIPGQGNNEQFF
TGTGCCAGCAGCCAAATCCCGGGACAGGGGAACAATGAGCAGTTCTTC
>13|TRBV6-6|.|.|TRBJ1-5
CASSSGNRQPQHF
TGTGCCAGCAGTTCGGGTAACAGGCAGCCCCAGCATTTT
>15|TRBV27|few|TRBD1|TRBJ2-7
CASSFGPTGTYEQYF
TGTGCCAGCAGTTTTGGCCCGACAGGGACCTACGAGCAGTACTTC
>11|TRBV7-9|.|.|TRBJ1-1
CASSNQGVAFF
TGTGCCAGCAGCAATCAGGGTGTAGCTTTCTTT
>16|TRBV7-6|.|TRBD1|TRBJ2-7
CASSSGPGQGAYEQYF
TGTGCCAGCAGCTCAGGGCCGGGACAGGGGGCCTACGAGCAGTACTTC
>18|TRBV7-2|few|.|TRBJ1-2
CASSRVGTPGSANYGYTF
TGTGCCAGCAGTCGAGTTGGAACTCCTGGCTCAGCTAACTATGGCTACACCTTC
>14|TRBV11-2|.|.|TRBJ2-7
CASSQGSPSSEQYF
TGTGCCAGCAGCCAGGGGTCCCCCTCCTCCGAGCAGTACTTC
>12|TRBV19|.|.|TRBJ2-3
CASGPQGDTQYF
TGTGCCAGCGGCCCACAGGGAGATACGCAGTATTTT
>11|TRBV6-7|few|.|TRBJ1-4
CARIQVFELFF
TGTGCCAGGATTCAGGTTTTCGAACTGTTTTTT
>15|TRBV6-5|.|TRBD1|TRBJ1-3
CASRRQGLSGNTIYF
TGTGCCAGCAGACGACAGGGGCTCTCTGGAAACACCATATATTTT
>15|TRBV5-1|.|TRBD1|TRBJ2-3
CASSYGTVGTDTQYF
TGCGCCAGCAGCTACGGGACAGTCGGCACAGATACGCAGTATTTT
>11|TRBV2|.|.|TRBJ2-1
CASSEGGGRFF
TGTGCCAGCAGTGAAGGAGGGGGGAGGTTCTTC
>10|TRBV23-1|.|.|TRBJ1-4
CATLNEKLFF
TGCGCCACCCTTAATGAAAAACTGTTTTTT
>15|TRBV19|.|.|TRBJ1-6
CASSRGVLENSPLHF
TGTGCCAGTAGTAGGGGGGTACTAGAAAATTCACCCCTCCACTTT
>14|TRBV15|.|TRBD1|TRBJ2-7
CATSSRQGAYEQYF
TGTGCCACCAGCTCACGACAGGGGGCTTACGAGCAGTACTTC
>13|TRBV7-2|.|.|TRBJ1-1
CASSFGRNTEAFF
TGTGCCAGCAGCTTCGGGCGGAACACTGAAGCTTTCTTT
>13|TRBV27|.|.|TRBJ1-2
CASGTTAGGGYTF
TGTGCCAGCGGAACGACGGCGGGAGGAGGCTACACCTTC
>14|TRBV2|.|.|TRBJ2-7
CASGRPDGTYEQYF
TGTGCCAGCGGTCGGCCGGACGGTACCTACGAGCAGTACTTC
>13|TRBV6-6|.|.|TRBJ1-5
CASSPYSNQPQHF
TGTGCCAGCAGCCCCTATTCCAATCAGCCCCAGCATTTT
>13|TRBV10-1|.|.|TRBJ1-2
CASSGQANYGYTF
TGCGCCAGCAGTGGACAGGCTAACTATGGCTACACCTTC
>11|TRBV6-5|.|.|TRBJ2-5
CASGGGETQYF
TGTGCCAGCGGGGGCGGGGAGACCCAGTACTTC
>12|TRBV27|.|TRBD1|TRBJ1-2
CASSATGLGYTF
TGTGCCAGCAGTGCGACAGGGCTGGGCTACACCTTC
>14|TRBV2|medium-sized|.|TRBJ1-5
CASSELGLNQPQHF
TGTGCCAGCAGTGAATTAGGGCTTAATCAGCCCCAGCATTTT
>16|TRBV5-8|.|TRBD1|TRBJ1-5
CASGTGREPRRGNQHF
TGTGCCAGCGGGACAGGGCGCGAGCCGAGGAGGGGGAACCAGCATTTT
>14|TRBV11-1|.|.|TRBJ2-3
CASSFGGTADTQYF
TGTGCCAGCAGCTTCGGGGGGACAGCCGATACGCAGTATTTT
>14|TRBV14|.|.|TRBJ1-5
CASSHGGGNQPQHF
TGTGCCAGCAGCCATGGTGGAGGCAATCAGCCCCAGCATTTT
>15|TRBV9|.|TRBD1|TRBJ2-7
CASSASGTGYYEQYF
TGTGCCAGCAGCGCCTCCGGGACAGGGTATTACGAGCAGTACTTC